The clone carrying this T cell receptor (beta chain) came up once. This entry belongs to a study of CD8 T cells in Susac syndrome. Trimming took 3 bases from V and 3 from J; bases not matched to a gene: 6. The CDR3 is 15 amino acids. From germline, CDR1 is GTSNPN and CDR2 SVGIG (reference sequence). The authors reverse transcribed roughly 0.5 to 1 ug RNA with random hexamers. Multiplex immunoSEQ PCR targeted 54 Vbeta and 13 Jbeta TCR beta segments. TCRdb re-derived calls from the immunoSEQ multiplex PCR reads in MiXCR, one entry per CDR3 protein. The sample has hundreds of thousands of distinct CDR3 sequences, approximately 85% seen once. Sequencing of TCR beta was performed on blood CD8+ and CD4+ T cells.

The sequencing sample was made of CD8+ T cells from PBMCs. The clonotype comes from a human donor with multiple sclerosis. The rearrangement uses TRBV30 and TRBJ2-1; 9 positions match TRBD1. CDR3: CAWRRDRGIYNEQFF. For the CDR3, the DNA is TGTGCCTGGAGGAGAGACAGGGGGATCTACAATGAGCAGTTCTTC.